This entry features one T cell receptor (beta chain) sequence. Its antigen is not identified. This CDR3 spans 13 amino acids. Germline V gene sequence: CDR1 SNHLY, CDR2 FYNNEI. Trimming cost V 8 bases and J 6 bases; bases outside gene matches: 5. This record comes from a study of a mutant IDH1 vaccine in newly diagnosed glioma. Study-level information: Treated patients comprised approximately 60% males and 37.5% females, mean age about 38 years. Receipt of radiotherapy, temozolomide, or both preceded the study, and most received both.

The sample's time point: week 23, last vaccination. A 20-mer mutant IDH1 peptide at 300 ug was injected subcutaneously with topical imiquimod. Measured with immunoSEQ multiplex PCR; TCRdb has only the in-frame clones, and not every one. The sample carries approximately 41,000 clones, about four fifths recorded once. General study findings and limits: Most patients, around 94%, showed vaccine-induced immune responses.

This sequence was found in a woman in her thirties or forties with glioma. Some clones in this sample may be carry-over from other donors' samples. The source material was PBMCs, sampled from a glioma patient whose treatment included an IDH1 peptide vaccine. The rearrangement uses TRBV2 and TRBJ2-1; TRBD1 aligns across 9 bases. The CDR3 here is CASPGDRVNEQFF. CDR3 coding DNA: TGTGCCAGCCCCGGGGACAGGGTCAATGAGCAGTTCTTC. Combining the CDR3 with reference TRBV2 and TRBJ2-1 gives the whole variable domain EPEVTQTPSHQVTQMGQEVILRCVPISNHLYFYWYRQILGQKVEFLVSFYNNEISEKSEIFDDQFSVERPDGSNFTLKIRSTKLEDSAMYFCASPGDRVNEQFFGPGTRLTVL.